These 13 T cell receptor beta chains originate from one sample sequenced in a study of blood T cell repertoires in COVID-19. Sequenced by immunoSEQ multiplex PCR; TCRdb stores in-frame clones only, minus some. The table has just over 250,000 clones, about 86% seen once. Specimen: PBMCs or T cells enriched from blood (not recorded which). The receptors derive from a young man with acute COVID-19.

This clone was found once. This chain joins TRBV2 and TRBJ1-6; 9 bases align to TRBD1. The ends lost 9 bases at V and 7 bases at J; junction bases unmatched: 4. The CDR3 consists of 13 residues. CDR1 is SNHLY, CDR2 FYNNEI, per germline. The CDR3 region is CAREGQGNSPLHF. Here the CDR3 DNA reads TGTGCCAGGGAGGGACAGGGAAATTCACCCCTCCACTTT.

The count of this clone is one. The V call is TRBV14, the J call TRBJ1-2; 8 nucleotides agree with TRBD1. V shed 4 bases, J shed 3 bases, and the junction held 7 bases outside the gene matches. CDR3 size: 15 residues. Germline V gene data show CDR1 as SGHDN and CDR2 as FVKESK. The CDR3 DNA reads as TGTGCCAGCAGCCTGAATACAGGGGGGGACTATGGCTACACCTTC. The encoded protein is CASSLNTGGDYGYTF.

The J gene is TRBJ1-2, the V gene TRBV14; a possible D gene is TRBD1 (5 bases). V dropped 4 bases and J dropped 6 bases, with 12 bases sitting between them. Germline CDR1 is SGHDN and CDR2 is FVKESK. The CDR3 contains 13 residues. The DNA for the CDR3 is TGTGCCAGCAGCCTATGGGACTCGGATGGCTACACCTTC. This sequence encodes CASSLWDSDGYTF.

The gene calls are TRBV15 and TRBJ1-2; D ambiguous. CDR3 length: 14 amino acids. Germline values: CDR1 LNHNV, CDR2 YYDKDF (reference sequence). Trimming removed 0 bases from V and 6 bases from J, with 11 bases in between. CDR3 in DNA: TGTGCCACCAGCAGAGAACAGTCCCTCGATGGCTACACCTTC. This translates into CATSREQSLDGYTF.

The chain employs TRBV5-6 and TRBJ1-5, with D possibly being TRBD1 (6 bases). The CDR3 loop spans 14 amino acids. V lost 2 bases, J lost 2 bases, and 8 bases lay in between. Germline V CDR1 and CDR2: SGHDT, YYEEEE. As DNA, the CDR3 is TGTGCCAGCAGCTTACAGGGAGGCAATCAGCCCCAGCATTTT. The encoded protein is CASSLQGGNQPQHF.

V usage is TRBV7-8 and J usage is TRBJ2-5; D may be TRBD1 (6 bases). Germline CDR1 and CDR2: SGHVS and FQNEAQ. V lost 5 bases, J lost 4 bases, and 8 bases lay in between. The CDR3 is 12 residues long. CDR3 protein: CASSGRGETQYF. In DNA form, the CDR3 reads TGTGCCAGCAGCGGCAGGGGAGAGACCCAGTACTTC.

This sequence joins TRBV7-9 and TRBJ1-5; TRBD1 agrees at 8 bases. Germline-derived CDR1 and CDR2 are SEHNR and FQNEAQ (reference sequence). Trimming took 5 bases from V and 1 from J; bases not matched to a gene: 7. The CDR3 consists of 16 residues. The CDR3: CASSKDRGVSNQPQHF. DNA of the CDR3: TGTGCCAGCAGCAAAGACAGGGGAGTGAGCAATCAGCCCCAGCATTTT. Full variable domain (remainder filled in from reference TRBV7-9 and TRBJ1-5): DTGVSQNPRHKITKRGQNVTFRCDPISEHNRLYWYRQTLGQGPEFLTYFQNEAQLEKSRLLSDRFSAERPKGSFSTLEIQRTEQGDSAMYLCASSKDRGVSNQPQHFGDGTRLSIL.

The CDR3 DNA is TGTGCCAGCTCACCGCAGACAGGGCAGGTGAACACTGAAGCTTTCTTT. It codes for CASSPQTGQVNTEAFF. This sequence joins TRBV18 and TRBJ1-1, with 7 positions matching TRBD1. Germline V gives CDR1 KGHSH, CDR2 LQKENI. The CDR3 length is 16 residues. The V segment lost 3 bases and the J segment 0 bases; nucleotides outside the gene matches: 7. Complete variable domain (other parts from reference TRBV18 and TRBJ1-1): NAGVMQNPRHLVRRRGQEARLRCSPMKGHSHVYWYRQLPEEGLKFMVYLQKENIIDESGMPKERFSAEFPKEGPSILRIQQVVRGDSAAYFCASSPQTGQVNTEAFFGQGTRLTVV.

The chain combines TRBV12-3 or TRBV12-4 with TRBJ1-1; D remains ambiguous. Trimming left V 0 bases short and J 6 bases short, with 2 bases between. This CDR3 spans 11 amino acids. The CDR3 reads CASSLAAEAFF. The CDR3 DNA follows: TGTGCCAGCAGTTTAGCCGCTGAAGCTTTCTTT.

Details on this clone: At one end the junction does not follow the germline gene, possibly because of a read error. V usage is TRBV15 and J usage is TRBJ2-2, with 16 bases lining up with TRBD2. The CDR3 has 16 amino acids. Germline values: CDR1 LNHNV, CDR2 YYDKDF (reference sequence). CDR3 coding DNA: TGTGCCACCAGCAGAGCTGTCGGGACTAGCGGGGGGGCGCTGTTTTTT. This codes for CATSRAVGTSGGALFF.

V is TRBV10-3 and J is TRBJ1-3; 7 nucleotides line up with TRBD1. V shed 5 bases and J 0 bases; nucleotides not matched to a gene: 1. The CDR3 is 14 residues long. CDR1 is ENHRY, CDR2 SYGVKD, per germline. CDR3 DNA: TGTGCCATCAGTACAGGGGACTCTGGAAACACCATATATTTT. Translation gives CAISTGDSGNTIYF.

This chain links TRBV5-1 with TRBJ1-4, with D tentatively TRBD1 (6 bases). Per the germline V gene, CDR1 is SGHRS and CDR2 is YFSETQ. The CDR3 extends over 14 amino acids. Trimming left V 2 bases short and J 8 bases short, with 13 bases between. In DNA, the CDR3 is TGCGCCAGCAGCTTATTAGGGGGTCGAGAAAAACTGTTTTTT. It is translated as CASSLLGGREKLFF. Together with reference TRBV5-1 and TRBJ1-4, the CDR3 gives the full variable domain: KAGVTQTPRYLIKTRGQQVTLSCSPISGHRSVSWYQQTPGQGLQFLFEYFSETQRNKGNFPGRFSGRQFSNSRSEMNVSTLELGDSALYLCASSLLGGREKLFFGSGTQLSVL.

The chain couples TRBV14 to TRBJ2-2; 11 bases fit TRBD1. The CDR3 runs 17 residues. Germline loops: CDR1 SGHDN, CDR2 FVKESK. V shed 4 bases and J 3 bases; nucleotides not matched to a gene: 7. The CDR3 nucleotides are TGTGCCAGCAGCCGGACAGGGGGCCAGGCATACACCGGGGAGCTGTTTTTT. Its protein product is CASSRTGGQAYTGELFF.